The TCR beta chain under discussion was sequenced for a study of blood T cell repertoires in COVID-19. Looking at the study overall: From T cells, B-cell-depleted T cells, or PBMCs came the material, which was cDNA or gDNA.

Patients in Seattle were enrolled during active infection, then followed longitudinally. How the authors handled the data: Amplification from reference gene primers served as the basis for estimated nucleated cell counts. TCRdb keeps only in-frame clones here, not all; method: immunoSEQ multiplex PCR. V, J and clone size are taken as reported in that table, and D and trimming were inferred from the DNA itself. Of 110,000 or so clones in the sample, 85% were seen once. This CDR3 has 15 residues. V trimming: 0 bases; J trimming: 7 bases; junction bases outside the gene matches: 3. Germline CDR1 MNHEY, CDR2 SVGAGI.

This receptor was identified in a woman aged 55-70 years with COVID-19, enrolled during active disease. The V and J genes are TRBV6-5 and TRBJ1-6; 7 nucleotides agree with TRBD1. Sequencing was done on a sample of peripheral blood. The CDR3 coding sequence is TGTGCCAGCAGTTACTCGAGGGGGCTGAATTCACCCCTCCACTTT. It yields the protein CASSYSRGLNSPLHF.